These 24 T cell receptor beta chains came from one sample sequenced in a study of blood T cell repertoires in COVID-19. Sequencing used immunoSEQ multiplex PCR; TCRdb keeps in-frame clones, though not all of them. This table holds 200,000 to 250,000 clones, around 80% found once. Sequencing was performed on PBMCs or T cells enriched from blood (not recorded which). These receptors were taken from a woman aged 40-49 years with acute COVID-19.

The gene calls are TRBV7-8 and TRBJ2-7; D might be TRBD1 (5 bases). Germline CDR1 and CDR2: SGHVS and FQNEAQ. This CDR3 has 13 residues. V was cut by 3 bases and J by 3 bases, with 9 bases left in between. The CDR3 is CASSLQGFYEQYF. DNA of the CDR3: TGTGCCAGCAGCTTGCAGGGATTCTACGAGCAGTACTTC.

The chain couples TRBV29-1 to TRBJ1-1; tentatively, D is TRBD1 (5 bases). This CDR3 is built from 11 residues. Germline CDR1 is SQVTM and CDR2 is ANQGSEA. Trimming took off 3 bases at V and 6 bases at J, with 8 bases between the two ends. Written as DNA, the CDR3 is TGCAGCGTTGAGACAGCAGCTGAAGCTTTCTTT. It yields the protein CSVETAAEAFF.

V and J are TRBV2 and TRBJ2-7, with a weak D call TRBD2 (6 bases). Trimming took off 8 bases at V and 3 bases at J, with 14 bases between the two ends. The CDR3 runs to 13 residues. Per germline, CDR1 SNHLY and CDR2 FYNNEI. The CDR3 DNA is TGTGCCAGCTCCGGGGGAAGATACTACGAGCAGTACTTC. It codes for CASSGGRYYEQYF. Combining the CDR3 with reference TRBV2 and TRBJ2-7 gives the whole variable domain EPEVTQTPSHQVTQMGQEVILRCVPISNHLYFYWYRQILGQKVEFLVSFYNNEISEKSEIFDDQFSVERPDGSNFTLKIRSTKLEDSAMYFCASSGGRYYEQYFGPGTRLTVT.

This clone was counted a few times. V gene TRBV7-8 combines with J gene TRBJ1-5, with TRBD1 identical over 9 bases. Germline V CDR1 and CDR2: SGHVS, FQNEAQ. CDR3 length: 17 amino acids. Trimming cost V 5 bases and J 7 bases; bases outside gene matches: 15. The DNA of the CDR3 is TGTGCCAGCAGCCGCGGTCCGGGACAGGGTTTCATACAGCCCCAGCATTTT. Amino acid sequence: CASSRGPGQGFIQPQHF.

As to this clone: At one of its ends the junction is not consistent with the germline gene, which may arise from a read error. This chain joins TRBV7-7 and TRBJ1-4; D is uncertain. This CDR3 has 15 residues. In germline, CDR1 is SSHAT, CDR2 FNYEAQ (reference sequence). The CDR3: CASSLGPAGGEKLFF. CDR3 nucleotides: TGTGCTAGCAGCTTAGGCCCCGCGGGAGGGGAAAAACTGTTTTTT.

In its sample, this clone was seen once. The rearrangement joins TRBV14 to TRBJ2-1; tentative D call: TRBD2 (5 bases). The length of the CDR3 is 17 residues. With 4 bases removed from V and 8 bases from J, the gap between germline ends came to 24 bases. Germline CDR1 and CDR2: SGHDN and FVKESK. The CDR3 reads CASSLGRARAIVDEQFF. CDR3 DNA sequence: TGTGCCAGCAGCCTCGGAAGAGCGCGGGCTATTGTCGATGAGCAGTTCTTC.

This rearrangement joins TRBV6-5 to TRBJ1-5; tentative D call: TRBD1 (6 bases). The V end lost 6 bases, the J end lost 4 bases, and 16 bases lay between the germline ends. CDR3 size: 15 residues. CDR1 MNHEY and CDR2 SVGAGI come from the germline V gene. Here the CDR3 DNA reads TGTGCCAGCAGCAATACAGGGTTAGGGAATCAGCCCCAGCATTTT. It yields the protein CASSNTGLGNQPQHF.

This clone was seen a handful of times. V usage is TRBV5-1 and J usage is TRBJ1-2, with D perhaps matching TRBD1 (5 bases). The V gene lost 0 bases and the J gene lost 10 bases, with 13 bases spanning the gap. The CDR3 totals 13 residues. CDR1 and CDR2 from the germline V gene are SGHRS and YFSETQ. CDR3: CASSLDLQGSYTF. As DNA, the CDR3 is TGCGCCAGCAGCTTGGATCTCCAGGGATCCTACACCTTC.

The chain combines TRBV19 with TRBJ2-5; 7 nucleotides agree with TRBD2. CDR1 is LNHDA and CDR2 is SQIVND in the germline V gene (reference sequence). With V trimmed by 6 bases and J by 5 bases, 6 bases remained unmatched. The CDR3 is 13 amino acids. The CDR3 DNA sequence: TGTGCCAGTAGCTTTGGACTAGAGGAGACCCAGTACTTC. Its translation: CASSFGLEETQYF.

This chain joins TRBV5-4 and TRBJ2-3; a possible D gene is TRBD2 (6 bases). CDR3 length: 15 residues. V lost 0 bases and J 4 bases, leaving 12 bases between the germline ends. Per the germline V gene, CDR1 is SGHNT and CDR2 is YYREEE (reference sequence). The DNA for the CDR3 is TGTGCCAGCAGCTTGGGGCGGCGGGGAGCAGATACGCAGTATTTT. Translated: CASSLGRRGADTQYF.

The V gene is TRBV7-8, the J gene TRBJ1-5; tentative D call: TRBD1 (6 bases). Trimming pared 5 bases from V and 4 bases from J, leaving 24 bases between. CDR3 length: 18 amino acids. CDR1 is SGHVS, CDR2 FQNEAQ, per germline. DNA of the CDR3: TGTGCCAGCAGCCGATTCCTACTTGGGGGCGGGAGGAATCAGCCCCAGCATTTT. The encoded protein is CASSRFLLGGGRNQPQHF.

This sequence joins TRBV7-2 and TRBJ2-1, with 8 bases fitting TRBD2. This CDR3 region has 15 residues. V lost 3 bases, J lost 7 bases, and 8 bases stayed unmatched. Germline CDR1 SGHTA, CDR2 FQGNSA. The CDR3 sequence is CASSFSGSQGNEQFF. The CDR3 DNA sequence: TGTGCCAGCAGCTTCAGCGGGAGTCAAGGAAATGAGCAGTTCTTC.

The chain recombines TRBV7-9 with TRBJ1-1, with 8 positions matching TRBD1. This CDR3 has 16 residues. Germline V gene data show CDR1 as SEHNR and CDR2 as FQNEAQ (reference sequence). V shed 3 bases, J shed 4 bases, and the junction held 10 bases outside the gene matches. As DNA, the CDR3 is TGTGCCAGCAGCTTCGACAGGGGCAGAGGGAGCACTGAAGCTTTCTTT. As protein: CASSFDRGRGSTEAFF.

The chain uses TRBV6-4 and TRBJ2-1, with TRBD2 matching over 8 bases. Germline-derived CDR1 and CDR2 are MRHNA and SNTAGT. CDR3 length equals 15 residues. V dropped 3 bases and J dropped 9; count of bases not matched to a gene: 10. The CDR3 reads CASSESGGALSEQFF. The CDR3 DNA is TGTGCCAGCAGTGAATCGGGGGGGGCGCTGAGTGAGCAGTTCTTC.

The chain uses TRBV27 and TRBJ2-4; 8 positions agree with TRBD1. Germline CDR1 and CDR2: MNHEY and SMNVEV (reference sequence). This CDR3 contains 14 residues. Unmatched junction bases numbered 7, after V lost 6 bases and J lost 6 bases. This CDR3 reads CASRPGTGGNIQYF. The CDR3 nucleotides are TGTGCCAGCAGGCCCGGGACAGGTGGAAACATTCAGTACTTC.

The chain is built from TRBV29-1 and TRBJ1-2, with TRBD1 matching 7 bases. The V segment lost 4 bases and the J segment 7 bases; nucleotides outside the gene matches: 3. CDR1 and CDR2 from the germline V gene are SQVTM and ANQGSEA. The CDR3 contains 11 residues. The CDR3 sequence is CSVAEGAGYTF. As DNA, the CDR3 is TGCAGCGTTGCCGAGGGGGCTGGCTACACCTTC.

In DNA form, the CDR3 reads TGCGCCAGCAGCTTGGCTCCAGGGGTCCGTGAAAACACCATATATTTT. Protein product: CASSLAPGVRENTIYF. The J gene is TRBJ1-3, the V gene TRBV5-1; D might be TRBD1 (6 bases). Germline V gene lookup returns CDR1 SGHRS and CDR2 YFSETQ. The length of the CDR3 is 16 residues. Trimming removed 0 bases at V and 6 bases at J, with 16 bases between.

The chain combines TRBV5-1 with TRBJ2-1; maybe TRBD1 (6 bases). Germline V gene lookup returns CDR1 SGHRS and CDR2 YFSETQ. Trimming took 1 base from V and 8 from J, leaving 7 bases between them. The CDR3 totals 12 residues. The DNA for the CDR3 is TGCGCCAGCAGCTTGACAGGGTATGAGCAGTTCTTC. Protein sequence: CASSLTGYEQFF. Filled out from reference TRBV5-1 and TRBJ2-1, the complete variable domain reads KAGVTQTPRYLIKTRGQQVTLSCSPISGHRSVSWYQQTPGQGLQFLFEYFSETQRNKGNFPGRFSGRQFSNSRSEMNVSTLELGDSALYLCASSLTGYEQFFGPGTRLTVL.

The J gene is TRBJ1-4, the V gene TRBV13, with D unclear. Per the germline V gene, CDR1 is PRHDT and CDR2 is FYEKMQ (reference sequence). Trimming left V 3 bases short and J 7 bases short, with 9 bases between. The CDR3 is made up of 13 amino acids. CDR3 DNA sequence: TGTGCCAGCAGCTTCGGACTGGTTGAAAAACTGTTTTTT. It encodes CASSFGLVEKLFF.

The V and J genes are TRBV28 and TRBJ1-1; D perhaps matches TRBD1 (5 bases). The V end was cut by 4 bases, the J end by 0 bases, with 12 bases between. Germline CDR1 is MDHEN and CDR2 is SYDVKM. CDR3 length equals 15 residues. The CDR3 is CASSSGGTLNTEAFF. The CDR3 DNA is TGTGCCAGCAGTTCCGGGGGGACTTTGAACACTGAAGCTTTCTTT.

This chain links TRBV11-1 with TRBJ1-5; D ambiguous. Trimming took 5 bases from V and 4 from J, leaving 15 bases between them. This CDR3 comprises 15 residues. Germline lookup yields CDR1 SGHAT and CDR2 FQDESV (reference sequence). DNA for the CDR3: TGTGCCAGCAGCGACGCGAGGCGTAAGAATCAGCCCCAGCATTTT. Its translation is CASSDARRKNQPQHF.

As for this clone: This may arise from a read error, as a much more abundant clone is one base away. The CDR3 coding sequence is TGTGCCAGCAGTGACAGCTCTGGGGCCAACGTCCTGACTTTC. Its protein is CASSDSSGANVLTF. This chain connects TRBV2 to TRBJ2-6; D remains unclear. CDR1 and CDR2 (germline): SNHLY, FYNNEI. The CDR3 runs to 14 residues. V was shortened by 3 bases and J by 0 bases, with 3 bases between the two germline ends.

The chain is built from TRBV6-5 and TRBJ1-2, with 9 bases that match TRBD1. This CDR3 is built from 14 residues. Per the germline V gene, CDR1 is MNHEY and CDR2 is SVGAGI. The V and J ends lost 6 bases and 2 bases, in that order; junction bases with no gene match: 4. CDR3 sequence: CASRLGQGNYGYTF. CDR3 nucleotides: TGTGCCAGCAGATTAGGACAGGGGAACTATGGCTACACCTTC.

The rearrangement uses TRBV11-3 and TRBJ2-1; possibly TRBD2 for D (7 bases). V lost 5 bases to trimming and J lost 5 bases, with 10 bases between them. This CDR3 is 13 amino acids long. CDR1 is SGHNT, CDR2 YENEEA, per germline. CDR3 nucleotides: TGTGCCAGCAGCCGCGGGGGCGACAATGAGCAGTTCTTC. This codes for CASSRGGDNEQFF. Full variable domain (outside the CDR3, taken from reference TRBV11-3 and TRBJ2-1): EAGVVQSPRYKIIEKKQPVAFWCNPISGHNTLYWYLQNLGQGPELLIRYENEEAVDDSQLPKDRFSAERLKGVDSTLKIQPAELGDSAVYLCASSRGGDNEQFFGPGTRLTVL.